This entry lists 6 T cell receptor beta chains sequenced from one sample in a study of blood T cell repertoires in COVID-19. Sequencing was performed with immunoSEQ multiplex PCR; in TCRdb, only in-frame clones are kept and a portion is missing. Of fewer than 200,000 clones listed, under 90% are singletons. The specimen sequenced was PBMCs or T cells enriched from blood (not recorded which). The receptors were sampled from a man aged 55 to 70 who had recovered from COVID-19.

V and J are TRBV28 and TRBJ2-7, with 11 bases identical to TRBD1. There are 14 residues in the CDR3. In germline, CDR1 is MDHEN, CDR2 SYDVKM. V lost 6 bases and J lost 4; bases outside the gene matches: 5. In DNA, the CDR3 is TGTGCCAGCAGAGGGACAGGGGGAAGGTACGAGCAGTACTTC. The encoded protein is CASRGTGGRYEQYF.

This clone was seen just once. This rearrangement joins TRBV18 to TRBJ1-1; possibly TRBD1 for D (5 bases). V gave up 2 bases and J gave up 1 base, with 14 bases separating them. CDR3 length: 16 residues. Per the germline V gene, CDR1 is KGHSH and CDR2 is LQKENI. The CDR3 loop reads CASSPDLYRTNTEAFF. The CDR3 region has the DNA TGTGCCAGCTCACCAGATTTATACAGGACGAACACTGAAGCTTTCTTT.

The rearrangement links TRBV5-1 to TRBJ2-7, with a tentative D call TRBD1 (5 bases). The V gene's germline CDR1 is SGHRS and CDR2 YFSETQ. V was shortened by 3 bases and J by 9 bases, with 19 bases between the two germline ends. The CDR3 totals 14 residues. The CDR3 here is CASSSTVPDTVQYF. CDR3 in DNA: TGCGCCAGCAGCTCGACAGTCCCCGACACAGTGCAGTACTTC.

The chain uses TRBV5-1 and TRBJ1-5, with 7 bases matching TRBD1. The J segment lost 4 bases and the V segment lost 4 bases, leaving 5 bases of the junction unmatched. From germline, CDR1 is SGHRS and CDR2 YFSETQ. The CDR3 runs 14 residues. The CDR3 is CASSRDSLNQPQHF. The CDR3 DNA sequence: TGCGCCAGCAGCCGGGACAGTTTGAATCAGCCCCAGCATTTT.

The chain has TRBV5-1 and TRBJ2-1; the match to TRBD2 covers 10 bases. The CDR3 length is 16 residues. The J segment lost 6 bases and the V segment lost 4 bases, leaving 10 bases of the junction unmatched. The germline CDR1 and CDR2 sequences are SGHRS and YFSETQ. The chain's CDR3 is CASSLNPSGSLNEQFF. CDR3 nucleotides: TGCGCCAGCAGCCTCAACCCTAGCGGGAGCCTCAATGAGCAGTTCTTC. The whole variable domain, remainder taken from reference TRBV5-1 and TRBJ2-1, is KAGVTQTPRYLIKTRGQQVTLSCSPISGHRSVSWYQQTPGQGLQFLFEYFSETQRNKGNFPGRFSGRQFSNSRSEMNVSTLELGDSALYLCASSLNPSGSLNEQFFGPGTRLTVL.

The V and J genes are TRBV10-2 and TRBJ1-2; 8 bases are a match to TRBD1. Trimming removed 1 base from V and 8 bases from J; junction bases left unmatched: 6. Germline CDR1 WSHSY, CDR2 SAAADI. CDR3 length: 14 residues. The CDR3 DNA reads TGCGCCAGCAGTGAGTTCGGACAGGGAGGCGGCTACACCTTC. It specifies CASSEFGQGGGYTF.